This T cell receptor (beta chain) comes out of a study of vaccination effects on CD4 cells after COVID-19. Sequenced by immunoSEQ multiplex PCR; TCRdb stores in-frame clones only, minus some. Here the sample spans about 14,000 clones, over 60% being singletons. Whole-study findings and limits: Clones from infection and from vaccination both contracted markedly late after vaccination.

Worth noting for this clone: Its antigen is unknown.

The ViraFEST assay expanded antigen-specific CD4+ T cells with viral peptide pools before sequencing. The culture ran for 10 days before CD4+ T cells were isolated. The cohort was immunized with two doses of either the BNT162b2 or mRNA-1273 vaccine. Vaccine recipients, nucleocapsid antibody negative, had no prior SARS-CoV-2 infection. Both day 3 and day 7 saw half the medium replaced with IL-2 medium. This receptor was identified in a human donor who received a COVID-19 vaccine. The material sequenced was CD4+ T cells from PBMCs cultured with SARS-CoV-2 spike peptides, taken after COVID-19 vaccination.

This chain's CDR3 is CATSRDTRVGYGYTF. CDR3 bases: TGTGCCACCAGCAGAGATACCAGGGTAGGATATGGCTACACCTTC. The chain uses TRBV15 and TRBJ1-2, with a weak D call TRBD1 (5 bases). The V end was cut by 0 bases, the J end by 5 bases, with 13 bases between. The CDR3 covers 15 residues. Germline lookup yields CDR1 LNHNV and CDR2 YYDKDF (reference sequence).